These 8 T cell receptor beta chains came from one sample sequenced in a study of T cell responses to AZD1222 COVID-19 vaccine. Here immunoSEQ multiplex PCR was the method, and the copy in TCRdb shows in-frame clones only, minus some. The data hold about 180,000 clones, with just over 85% observed a single time. The sample in question was peripheral blood, obtained 28 days after the second AZD1222 dose. The receptors come from an adult who received the AZD1222 COVID-19 vaccine.

V is TRBV5-4 and J is TRBJ2-2; D remains unclear. Germline CDR1 reads SGHNT; CDR2 reads YYREEE (reference sequence). V was shortened by 2 bases and J by 1 base, with 6 bases between the two germline ends. The CDR3 spans 14 residues. The CDR3 is CASSFAGNTGELFF. CDR3 coding DNA: TGTGCCAGCAGCTTTGCAGGGAACACCGGGGAGCTGTTTTTT.

The V gene is TRBV6-5, the J gene TRBJ1-2; D is unresolved. This CDR3 region has 16 residues. The germline gives CDR1 MNHEY, CDR2 SVGAGI. V lost 0 bases and J 6 bases, leaving 17 bases between the germline ends. In DNA, the CDR3 is TGTGCCAGCAGTTACTCGAGGGCAGATGTTGGAGATGGCTACACCTTC. Protein product: CASSYSRADVGDGYTF.

This rearrangement joins TRBV6-6 to TRBJ1-2; TRBD1 might be the D (6 bases). The germline CDR1 and CDR2 sequences are MNHNY and SVGAGI (reference sequence). The CDR3 sequence is 14 residues long. The V and J ends lost 7 bases and 3 bases respectively, with 15 bases between them. DNA for the CDR3: TGTGCCAGCAAGAGGGGGGGGACCGACTATGGCTACACCTTC. The encoded protein is CASKRGGTDYGYTF.

This clone was recorded a few times. This chain uses TRBV7-9 with TRBJ2-7; the match to TRBD1 covers 7 bases. Germline V gene data show CDR1 as SEHNR and CDR2 as FQNEAQ (reference sequence). The CDR3 has 14 residues. Unmatched junction bases numbered 8, after V lost 5 bases and J lost 4 bases. In DNA form, the CDR3 reads TGTGCCAGCAGCGGGGCAGGGGGTATGTACGAGCAGTACTTC. Encoded protein: CASSGAGGMYEQYF.

The V gene is TRBV13, the J gene TRBJ1-1; TRBD1 matches 8 bases. The CDR3 has 14 amino acids. Germline lookup yields CDR1 PRHDT and CDR2 FYEKMQ (reference sequence). After removal of 0 bases from V and 3 bases from J, the junction contained 0 bases not matched to a gene. The CDR3 DNA sequence: TGTGCCAGCAGCTTAGGGGACAGGGACACTGAAGCTTTCTTT. Translated: CASSLGDRDTEAFF. Full variable domain (missing parts from reference TRBV13 and TRBJ1-1): AAGVIQSPRHLIKEKRETATLKCYPIPRHDTVYWYQQGPGQDPQFLISFYEKMQSDKGSIPDRFSAQQFSDYHSELNMSSLELGDSALYFCASSLGDRDTEAFFGQGTRLTVV.

This clone was seen more than once but under ten times. This chain joins TRBV9 and TRBJ2-2; 9 bases fit TRBD2. The CDR3 extends over 17 amino acids. The germline gives CDR1 SGDLS, CDR2 YYNGEE. V shed 4 bases and J 1 base; nucleotides not matched to a gene: 8. DNA for the CDR3: TGTGCCAGCAGCTTAAATAGCGGGGGTGGGAACACCGGGGAGCTGTTTTTT. This codes for CASSLNSGGGNTGELFF.

This clone was counted between two and nine times. The J gene is TRBJ1-2, the V gene TRBV2; 7 bases are shared with TRBD1. V lost 8 bases, J lost 8 bases, and 11 bases stayed unmatched. Germline-derived CDR1 and CDR2 are SNHLY and FYNNEI. CDR3 length equals 13 residues. For the CDR3, the DNA is TGTGCCAGCCGGCAAGGGACAGCTCGGGGCTACACCTTC. Residues: CASRQGTARGYTF. The full variable domain, with the rest looked up from reference TRBV2 and TRBJ1-2, is EPEVTQTPSHQVTQMGQEVILRCVPISNHLYFYWYRQILGQKVEFLVSFYNNEISEKSEIFDDQFSVERPDGSNFTLKIRSTKLEDSAMYFCASRQGTARGYTFGSGTRLTVV.

The chain has TRBV10-1 and TRBJ1-1; D is unresolved. Germline values: CDR1 WNHNN, CDR2 SYGVQD (reference sequence). The CDR3 has 13 residues. V gave up 2 bases and J gave up 2 bases, with 6 bases separating them. The CDR3 bases are TGCGCCAGCAGTGAGCACAGAAACACTGAAGCTTTCTTT. This gives the protein CASSEHRNTEAFF.